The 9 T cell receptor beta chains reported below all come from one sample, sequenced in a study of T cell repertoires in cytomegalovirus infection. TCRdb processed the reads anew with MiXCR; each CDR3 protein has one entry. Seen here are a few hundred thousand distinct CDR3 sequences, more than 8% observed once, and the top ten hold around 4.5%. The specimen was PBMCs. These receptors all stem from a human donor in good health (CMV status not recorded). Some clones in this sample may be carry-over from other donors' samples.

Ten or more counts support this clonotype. The CDR3 DNA is TGTGCCAGCAGCTCCGGACAGATCTCCTACGAGCAGTACTTC. This codes for CASSSGQISYEQYF. V gene TRBV7-6 combines with J gene TRBJ2-7; TRBD1 is a possible D gene (6 bases). Per the germline V gene, CDR1 is SGHVS and CDR2 is FNYEAQ. The CDR3 is 14 residues long. Trimming left V 4 bases short and J 0 bases short, with 10 bases between.

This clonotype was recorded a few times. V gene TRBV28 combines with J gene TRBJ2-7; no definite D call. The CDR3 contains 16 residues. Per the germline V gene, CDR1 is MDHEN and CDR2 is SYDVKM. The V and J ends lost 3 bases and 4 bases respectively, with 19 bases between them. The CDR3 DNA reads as TGTGCCAGCAGTTTGTTGAGTATAGACTCCCGGTACGAGCAGTACTTC. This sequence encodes CASSLLSIDSRYEQYF. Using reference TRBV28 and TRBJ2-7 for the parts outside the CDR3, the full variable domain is DVKVTQSSRYLVKRTGEKVFLECVQDMDHENMFWYRQDPGLGLRLIYFSYDVKMKEKGDIPEGYSVSREKKERFSLILESASTNQTSMYLCASSLLSIDSRYEQYFGPGTRLTVT.

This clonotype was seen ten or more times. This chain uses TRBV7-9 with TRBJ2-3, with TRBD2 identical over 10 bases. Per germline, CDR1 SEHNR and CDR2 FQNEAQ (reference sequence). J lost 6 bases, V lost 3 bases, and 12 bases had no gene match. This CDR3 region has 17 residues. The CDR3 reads CASSFDLRSGGADTQYF. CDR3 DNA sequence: TGTGCCAGCAGCTTCGATCTGAGGAGCGGGGGGGCGGATACGCAGTATTTT.

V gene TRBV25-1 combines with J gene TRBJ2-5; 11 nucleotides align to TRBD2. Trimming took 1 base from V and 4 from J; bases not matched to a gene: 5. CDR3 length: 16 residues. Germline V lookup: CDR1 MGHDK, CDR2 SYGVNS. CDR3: CASSEFSGRAGETQYF. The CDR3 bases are TGTGCCAGCAGTGAATTTAGCGGGAGGGCCGGAGAGACCCAGTACTTC.

The CDR3 nucleotides are TGTGCCAGCAATACGGCCTCCTCGGGCGGGGAGCTGTTTTTT. Its translation: CASNTASSGGELFF. The V gene is TRBV28, the J gene TRBJ2-2; D not resolved. The CDR3 covers 14 residues. In germline, CDR1 is MDHEN, CDR2 SYDVKM. The V and J ends lost 7 bases and 7 bases respectively, with 16 bases between them.

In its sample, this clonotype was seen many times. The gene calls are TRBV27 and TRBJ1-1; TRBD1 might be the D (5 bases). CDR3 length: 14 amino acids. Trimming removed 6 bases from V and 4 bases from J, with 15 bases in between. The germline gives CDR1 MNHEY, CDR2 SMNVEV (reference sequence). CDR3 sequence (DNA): TGTGCCAGCAGACCGATCAAGGGGAGCACTGAAGCTTTCTTT. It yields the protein CASRPIKGSTEAFF.

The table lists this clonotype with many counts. CDR3 DNA sequence: TGTGCCAGCAGCTTTGGGGGACAGGGGGCCTTCGGTGAAAAACTGTTTTTT. Translation gives CASSFGGQGAFGEKLFF. The V gene is TRBV7-2, the J gene TRBJ1-4; 12 nucleotides match TRBD1. V shed 3 bases and J 7 bases; nucleotides not matched to a gene: 9. From germline, CDR1 is SGHTA and CDR2 FQGNSA. The CDR3 consists of 17 residues.

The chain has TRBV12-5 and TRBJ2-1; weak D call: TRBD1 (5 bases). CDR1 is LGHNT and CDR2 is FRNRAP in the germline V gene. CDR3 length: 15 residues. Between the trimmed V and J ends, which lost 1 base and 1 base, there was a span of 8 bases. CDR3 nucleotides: TGTGCTAGTGGTTTGGCAACAGGTTCCTACAATGAGCAGTTCTTC. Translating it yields CASGLATGSYNEQFF.

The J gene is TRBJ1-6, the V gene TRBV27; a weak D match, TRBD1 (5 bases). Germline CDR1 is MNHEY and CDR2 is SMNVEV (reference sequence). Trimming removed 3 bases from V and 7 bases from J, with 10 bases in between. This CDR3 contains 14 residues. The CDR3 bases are TGTGCCAGCAGTTTTTTCAGGGTAAATTCACCCCTCCACTTT. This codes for CASSFFRVNSPLHF.